The 22 T cell receptor beta chains listed next were all sequenced from one sample in a study of low-dose radiotherapy and immunotherapy resistance in tumors. Indicated time point: after trial treatment. Treatment: LDRT plus nivolumab, ipilimumab, low-dose cyclophosphamide and aspirin (RACIN trial). TRAV- and TRBV-specific primers, spanning alpha and beta chains, primed first-strand cDNA. TCRs underwent 20 PCR cycles of amplification with a constant-region primer and V-primer adapter. TCRdb analysed the reads with MiXCR anew, one entry per CDR3 protein. The data show around 84,000 distinct CDR3 sequences, less than 20% seen once. The source material was PBMCs, sampled after low-dose radiotherapy plus immunotherapy. Receptors were obtained from a male donor with prostate cancer.

This clonotype was counted ten times or more. V is TRBV7-2 and J is TRBJ2-6; D unclear. This CDR3 comprises 15 residues. The V gene's germline CDR1 is SGHTA and CDR2 FQGNSA. V lost 3 bases and J 2 bases, leaving 8 bases between the germline ends. The DNA of the CDR3 is TGTGCCAGCAGCTTTTTCCAAACTGGGGCCAACGTCCTGACTTTC. Translating gives CASSFFQTGANVLTF.

This clonotype was seen repeatedly, ten times or more. The gene calls are TRBV9 and TRBJ2-3; D is uncertain. Germline V gives CDR1 SGDLS, CDR2 YYNGEE. This CDR3 has 15 residues. V dropped 3 bases and J dropped 5 bases, with 16 bases sitting between them. Written as DNA, the CDR3 is TGTGCCAGCAGCGGATGGGCTTACAAGGGAGATACGCAGTATTTT. This sequence encodes CASSGWAYKGDTQYF.

Note on this clonotype: Given a much more abundant clone one base away, this may be a read error. V is TRBV27 and J is TRBJ1-6; no definite D call. The CDR3 contains 14 residues. CDR1 is MNHEY and CDR2 is SMNVEV in the germline V gene (reference sequence). This CDR3 reads CASSYQAYKSPLHF. The CDR3 coding sequence is TGTGCCAGCAGTTATCAGGCCTATAAATCACCCCTCCACTTT.

This clonotype was observed at least ten times. The rearrangement uses TRBV7-7 and TRBJ2-7; D is undetermined. This CDR3 has 15 amino acids. The germline V gene has CDR1 SSHAT and CDR2 FNYEAQ (reference sequence). V was cut by 1 base and J by 3 bases, with 13 bases left in between. CDR3: CASSLGVTRVYEQYF. The CDR3 DNA sequence: TGTGCCAGCAGCTTAGGTGTGACTCGCGTCTACGAGCAGTACTTC.

This clonotype was recorded at least ten times. CDR3 in DNA: TGCGCCAGCAGTGGTCCTAGCGGGAGATCCTACGAGCAGTACTTC. Its translation is CASSGPSGRSYEQYF. The chain combines TRBV23-1 with TRBJ2-7, with 10 bases identical to TRBD2. TRBV23-1 is placed among ORFs of uncertain function. Trimming removed 5 bases from V and 1 base from J; junction bases left unmatched: 5. The CDR3 spans 15 residues.

The chain combines TRBV20-1 with TRBJ1-6; 9 bases are a match to TRBD1. The CDR3 contains 14 residues. Germline CDR1 DFQATT, CDR2 SNEGSKA (reference sequence). Trimming cost V 4 bases and J 9 bases; bases outside gene matches: 7. CDR3 coding DNA: TGCAGTGCTATGGGACAGGGCCAGAGTTCACCCCTCCACTTT. Its translation: CSAMGQGQSSPLHF.

This clonotype was counted many times. The CDR3 bases are TGCAGCGCCCCGACTAGCGGGTCTTACAATGAGCAGTTCTTC. It yields the protein CSAPTSGSYNEQFF. The rearrangement joins TRBV29-1 to TRBJ2-1; TRBD2 matches 10 bases. The CDR3 has 14 residues. Germline V lookup: CDR1 SQVTM, CDR2 ANQGSEA. Trimming at V came to 7 bases and at J to 4 bases, leaving 7 bases not matched to a gene.

This clonotype occurred many times. The chain uses TRBV3-1 and TRBJ2-7; 12 positions agree with TRBD2. CDR3 length equals 14 residues. CDR1 is LGHDT and CDR2 is YNNKEL in the germline V gene (reference sequence). J was trimmed by 6 bases and V by 4 bases; bases with no gene match: 4. The CDR3 is CASSPLAGGAEQYF. The DNA of the CDR3 is TGTGCCAGCAGCCCACTAGCGGGAGGTGCCGAGCAGTACTTC.

The chain has TRBV27 and TRBJ2-7; D ambiguous. The germline V gene has CDR1 MNHEY and CDR2 SMNVEV (reference sequence). The CDR3 runs to 14 residues. V was trimmed by 6 bases and J by 0 bases, leaving 12 bases between them. The CDR3 loop reads CASSLQQVSYEQYF. CDR3 sequence (DNA): TGTGCCAGCAGCCTTCAACAAGTCTCCTACGAGCAGTACTTC.

This clonotype showed up many times. The chain combines TRBV20-1 with TRBJ2-1; 10 positions match TRBD1. CDR1 and CDR2 from the germline V gene are DFQATT and SNEGSKA (reference sequence). V gave up 4 bases and J gave up 7 bases; unmatched junction bases: 7. The CDR3 covers 14 residues. The CDR3 spells CSAKDRGFRNEQFF. CDR3 DNA sequence: TGCAGTGCTAAGGACAGGGGGTTTCGGAATGAGCAGTTCTTC.

The chain recombines TRBV6-5 with TRBJ2-7; possible D gene TRBD2, 5 bases. This CDR3 contains 14 residues. CDR1 and CDR2 (germline): MNHEY, SVGAGI. Trimming shortened V by 3 bases and J by 5 bases, and 14 bases separated the two germline ends. CDR3 residues: CASSYREDQNEQYF. The CDR3 DNA follows: TGTGCCAGCAGTTATCGGGAAGACCAGAACGAGCAGTACTTC.

The chain has TRBV10-3 and TRBJ2-7; 8 nucleotides align to TRBD1. The CDR3 totals 15 residues. The germline V gene has CDR1 ENHRY and CDR2 SYGVKD. The V gene end was trimmed by 4 bases and the J gene end by 3 bases; junction bases not matched to a gene: 8. CDR3 in amino acids: CAISVDRGGIYEQYF. In DNA, the CDR3 is TGTGCCATCAGTGTTGACAGGGGAGGAATCTACGAGCAGTACTTC.

About this clonotype: A far more abundant clone sits one base away, making this likely a read error. The chain is built from TRBV4-3 and TRBJ2-7, with 11 bases aligning to TRBD1. Germline V gene sequence: CDR1 LGHNA, CDR2 YSLEER. The CDR3 is 16 residues long. DNA of the CDR3: TGCGCCATCAGCCAAGGGCCCGGGACAGGGGGCTACGAGCAGTACTTC. This translates into CAISQGPGTGGYEQYF.

This clonotype was seen just once. This chain links TRBV19 with TRBJ1-2; D possibly corresponds to TRBD1 (6 bases). With 9 bases removed from V and 4 bases from J, the gap between germline ends came to 15 bases. Germline CDR1 is LNHDA and CDR2 is SQIVND (reference sequence). This CDR3 region has 13 residues. The CDR3: CARTRTASYGYTF. The CDR3 DNA reads as TGTGCCAGAACCCGGACAGCATCCTATGGCTACACCTTC.

This clonotype was counted ten times or more. The gene calls are TRBV4-2 and TRBJ2-3; no clear D gene. The V gene's germline CDR1 is LGHNA and CDR2 YNFKEQ. The CDR3 consists of 15 residues. V was cut by 0 bases and J by 0 bases, with 7 bases left in between. CDR3 nucleotide sequence: TGTGCCAGCAGCCAAGAGGACGGGAGCACAGATACGCAGTATTTT. Its translation is CASSQEDGSTDTQYF.

This clonotype has ten or more counts. The chain has TRBV29-1 and TRBJ2-2; 10 nucleotides match TRBD2. The germline V gene encodes CDR1 SQVTM and CDR2 ANQGSEA. This CDR3 is built from 16 residues. Trimming at V came to 4 bases and at J to 4 bases, leaving 9 bases not matched to a gene. For the CDR3, the DNA is TGCAGCGTTGGTCCAGCGGGAGGGCCGGGCACCGGGGAGCTGTTTTTT. Amino acid sequence: CSVGPAGGPGTGELFF.

Many counts were recorded for this clonotype. The chain couples TRBV4-2 to TRBJ2-7, with 10 bases fitting TRBD2. Germline CDR1 LGHNA, CDR2 YNFKEQ. The CDR3 is 16 residues long. The junction had 4 bases not matched to a gene; V was cut back by 0 bases and J by 2 bases. The DNA for the CDR3 is TGTGCCAGCAGCCAAGATCAAACTAGCGGGACCTACGAGCAGTACTTC. Protein sequence: CASSQDQTSGTYEQYF.

This clonotype occurred many times. V usage is TRBV29-1 and J usage is TRBJ2-2, with 11 bases that match TRBD1. V shed 7 bases, J shed 6 bases, and the junction held 4 bases outside the gene matches. This CDR3 comprises 13 residues. CDR1 is SQVTM, CDR2 ANQGSEA, per germline. The CDR3 region has the DNA TGCAGCGCCGGACAGGGGGCGGCCGGGGAGCTGTTTTTT. It encodes CSAGQGAAGELFF.

This clonotype appeared many times. CDR3 DNA: TGTGCCAGCAGGGAGGGACTAGCTAACAATGAGCAGTTCTTC. Amino acids: CASREGLANNEQFF. The chain recombines TRBV2 with TRBJ2-1; TRBD2 agrees at 9 bases. Germline lookup yields CDR1 SNHLY and CDR2 FYNNEI. CDR3 length: 14 amino acids. Trimming removed 6 bases from V and 5 bases from J; junction bases left unmatched: 5.

Regarding this clonotype: A much larger clone sits a single nucleotide away, making a read error possible. The rearrangement joins TRBV7-9 to TRBJ2-1, with D hard to call. The CDR3 runs to 14 residues. Per the germline V gene, CDR1 is SEHNR and CDR2 is FQNEAQ (reference sequence). Trimming removed 2 bases at V and 13 bases at J, with 18 bases between. CDR3 nucleotides: TGTGCCAGCAGCTTAAGAGAAGGGCAAAACATTCAGTTCTTC. Translation gives CASSLREGQNIQFF.

About this clonotype: This is likely an artifact of a read error, given a far larger clone one base away. The chain has TRBV27 and TRBJ2-2; 10 bases map to TRBD1. The trim removed 6 bases at V and 7 bases at J, leaving 5 bases unmatched. The length of the CDR3 is 14 residues. In germline, CDR1 is MNHEY, CDR2 SMNVEV (reference sequence). The CDR3 loop is CASSRQGAGGELFF. DNA of the CDR3: TGTGCCAGCAGCCGACAGGGGGCTGGCGGGGAGCTGTTTTTT.

The CDR3 DNA reads as TGTGCCAGCAGTGGCGCATCGGCAGAAGCTTTCTTT. Protein: CASSGASAEAFF. This chain joins TRBV7-2 and TRBJ1-1; D gene ambiguous. CDR3 length: 12 residues. V was cut by 6 bases and J by 8 bases, with 13 bases left in between. Germline V gene lookup returns CDR1 SGHTA and CDR2 FQGNSA.